The clone carrying this T cell receptor (beta chain) came up once. Germline-derived CDR1 and CDR2 are DFQATT and SNEGSKA (reference sequence). V was pared by 3 bases and J by 1 base, with 9 bases between. The CDR3 spans 13 residues. The sample originates from a study of blood T cell repertoires in COVID-19. Overall study context: PBMCs, B-cell-depleted T cells, or T cells were the source of the cDNA or gDNA that made up the material.

In the authors' workflow: Reference gene primer amplification gave estimated nucleated cell counts. Clones were read by immunoSEQ multiplex PCR, and TCRdb kept only the in-frame ones, dropping some. V and J calls and clone size are as listed in that table; D and trimming were resolved from the DNA. The sample yields some 240,000 clones, 70% to 85% seen once. The chain couples TRBV20-1 to TRBJ1-1; D unresolved. Material for sequencing was peripheral blood. This clonotype originated in a man between 45 and 60 years old with active or convalescent COVID-19. The CDR3 nucleotides are TGCAGTGCTAGTACAGCTACGAACACTGAAGCTTTCTTT. It specifies CSASTATNTEAFF.